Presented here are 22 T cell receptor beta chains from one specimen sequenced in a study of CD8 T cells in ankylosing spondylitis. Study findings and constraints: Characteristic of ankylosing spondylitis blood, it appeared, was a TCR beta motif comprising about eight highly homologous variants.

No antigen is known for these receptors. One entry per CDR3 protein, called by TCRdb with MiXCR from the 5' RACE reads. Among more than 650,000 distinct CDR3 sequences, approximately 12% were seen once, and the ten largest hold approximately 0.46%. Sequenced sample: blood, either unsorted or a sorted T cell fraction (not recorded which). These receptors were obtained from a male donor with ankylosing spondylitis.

CDR3 in amino acids: CAIRDYSNQPQHF. The CDR3 region has the DNA TGTGCCATCAGGGATTATAGCAATCAGCCCCAGCATTTT. The chain joins TRBV10-3 to TRBJ1-5; the D is unclear. Trimming pared 6 bases from V and 0 bases from J, leaving 6 bases between. The CDR3 has 13 amino acids. Per germline, CDR1 ENHRY and CDR2 SYGVKD.

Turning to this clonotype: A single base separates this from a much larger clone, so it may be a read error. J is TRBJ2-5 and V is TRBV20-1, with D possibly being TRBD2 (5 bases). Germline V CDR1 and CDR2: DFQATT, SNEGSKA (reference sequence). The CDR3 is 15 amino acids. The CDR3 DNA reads TGCTGTGCTAGAGATAGTCCGGAGGCCCAAGAGACCCAGTACTTC. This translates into CCARDSPEAQETQYF.

CDR3 sequence reads: CASSIADSTDTQYF. The CDR3 DNA is TGTGCCAGCAGTATAGCGGATAGCACAGATACGCAGTATTTT. V usage is TRBV6-1 and J usage is TRBJ2-3, with D perhaps TRBD2 (6 bases). Germline CDR1 MNHNS, CDR2 SASEGT. The CDR3 extends over 14 amino acids. The V end was cut by 5 bases, the J end by 0 bases, with 9 bases between.

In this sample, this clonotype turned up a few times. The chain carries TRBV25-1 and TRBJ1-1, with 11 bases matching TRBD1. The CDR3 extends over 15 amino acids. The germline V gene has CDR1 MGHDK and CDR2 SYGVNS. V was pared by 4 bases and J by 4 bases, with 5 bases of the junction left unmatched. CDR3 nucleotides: TGTGCCAGCAGTGTGGCAGGGACAGGGGGCACTGAAGCTTTCTTT. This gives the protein CASSVAGTGGTEAFF.

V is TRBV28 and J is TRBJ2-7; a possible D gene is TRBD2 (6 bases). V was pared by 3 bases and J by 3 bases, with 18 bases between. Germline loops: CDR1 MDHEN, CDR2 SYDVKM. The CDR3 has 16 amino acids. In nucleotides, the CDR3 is TGTGCCAGCAGTTTTGCCAGGAGGGGCCTATACTACGAGCAGTACTTC. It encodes CASSFARRGLYYEQYF.

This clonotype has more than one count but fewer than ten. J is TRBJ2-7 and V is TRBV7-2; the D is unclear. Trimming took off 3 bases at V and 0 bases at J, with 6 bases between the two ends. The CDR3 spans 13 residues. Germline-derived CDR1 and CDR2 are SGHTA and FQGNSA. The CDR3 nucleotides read TGTGCCAGCAGCTTTAAAAGCTCCTACGAGCAGTACTTC. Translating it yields CASSFKSSYEQYF.

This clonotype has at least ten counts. The CDR3 DNA reads as TGCAGCGTGATGGGACAGGGGGACTACAATGAGCAGTTCTTC. Translating gives CSVMGQGDYNEQFF. V is TRBV29-1 and J is TRBJ2-1; 11 bases fit TRBD1. The CDR3 spans 14 residues. The trim removed 6 bases at V and 3 bases at J, leaving 4 bases unmatched. Germline V gene lookup returns CDR1 SQVTM and CDR2 ANQGSEA.

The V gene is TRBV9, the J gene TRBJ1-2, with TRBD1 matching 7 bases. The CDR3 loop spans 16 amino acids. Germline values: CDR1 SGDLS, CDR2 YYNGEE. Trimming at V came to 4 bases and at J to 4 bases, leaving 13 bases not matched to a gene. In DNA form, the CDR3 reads TGTGCCAGCAGCCTGACAGGGTCCTCTCTCGGCTATGGCTACACCTTC. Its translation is CASSLTGSSLGYGYTF.

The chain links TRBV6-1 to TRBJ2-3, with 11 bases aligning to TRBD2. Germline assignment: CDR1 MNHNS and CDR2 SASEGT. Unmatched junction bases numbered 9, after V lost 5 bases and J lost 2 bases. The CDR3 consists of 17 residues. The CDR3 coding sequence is TGTGCCAGCAGTCGCTACCCGGGACTAGCGGACACAGATACGCAGTATTTT. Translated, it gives CASSRYPGLADTDTQYF.

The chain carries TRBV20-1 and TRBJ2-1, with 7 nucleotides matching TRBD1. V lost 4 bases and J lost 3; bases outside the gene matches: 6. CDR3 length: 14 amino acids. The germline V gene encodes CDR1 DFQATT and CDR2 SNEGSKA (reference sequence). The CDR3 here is CSAIFGTVYNEQFF. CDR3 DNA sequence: TGCAGTGCTATTTTCGGGACAGTCTACAATGAGCAGTTCTTC.

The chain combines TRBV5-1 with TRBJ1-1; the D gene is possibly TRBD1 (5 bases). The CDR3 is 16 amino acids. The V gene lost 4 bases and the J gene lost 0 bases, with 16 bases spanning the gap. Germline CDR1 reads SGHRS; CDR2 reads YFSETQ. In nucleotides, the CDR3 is TGCGCCAGCAGCCGGGGAACAGGCTACATGAACACTGAAGCTTTCTTT. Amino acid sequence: CASSRGTGYMNTEAFF.

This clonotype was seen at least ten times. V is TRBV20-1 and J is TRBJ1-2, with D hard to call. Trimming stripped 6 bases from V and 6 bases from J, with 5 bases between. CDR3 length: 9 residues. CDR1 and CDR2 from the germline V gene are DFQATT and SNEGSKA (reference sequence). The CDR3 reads CSATNGYTF. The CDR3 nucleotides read TGCAGTGCCACTAATGGCTACACCTTC.

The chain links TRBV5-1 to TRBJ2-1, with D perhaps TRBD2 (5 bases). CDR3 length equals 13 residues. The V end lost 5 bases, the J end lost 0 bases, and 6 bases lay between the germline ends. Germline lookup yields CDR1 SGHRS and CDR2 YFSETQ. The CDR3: CASRAGSYNEQFF. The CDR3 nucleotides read TGCGCCAGCAGGGCGGGCTCCTACAATGAGCAGTTCTTC.

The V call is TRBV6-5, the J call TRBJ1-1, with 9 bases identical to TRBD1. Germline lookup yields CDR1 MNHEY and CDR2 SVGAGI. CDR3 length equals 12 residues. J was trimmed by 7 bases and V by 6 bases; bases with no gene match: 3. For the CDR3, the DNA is TGTGCCAGCAGGGGGACAGGGCTTGAAGCTTTCTTT. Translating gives CASRGTGLEAFF.

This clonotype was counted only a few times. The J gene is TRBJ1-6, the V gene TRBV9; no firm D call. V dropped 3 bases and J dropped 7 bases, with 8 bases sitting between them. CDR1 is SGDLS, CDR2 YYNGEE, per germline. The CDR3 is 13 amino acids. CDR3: CASSDGENSPLHF. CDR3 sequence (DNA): TGTGCCAGCAGCGATGGGGAGAATTCACCCCTCCACTTT.

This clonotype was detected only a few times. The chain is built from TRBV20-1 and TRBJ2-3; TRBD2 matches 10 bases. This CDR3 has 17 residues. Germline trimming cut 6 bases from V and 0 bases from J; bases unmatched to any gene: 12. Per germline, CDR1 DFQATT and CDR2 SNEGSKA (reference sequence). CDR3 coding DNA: TGCAGTGCCCAAGAAGAAATAGCGGGAGGAAGCACAGATACGCAGTATTTT. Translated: CSAQEEIAGGSTDTQYF.

The CDR3 loop reads CASSFDARGNTGELFF. In nucleotides, the CDR3 is TGTGCCAGCAGCTTTGACGCACGGGGGAACACCGGGGAGCTGTTTTTT. The rearrangement joins TRBV5-4 to TRBJ2-2; a possible D gene is TRBD2 (5 bases). Germline V CDR1 and CDR2: SGHNT, YYREEE (reference sequence). The CDR3 is made up of 16 amino acids. Deletions cut 2 bases from V and 1 base from J, with 12 bases between.

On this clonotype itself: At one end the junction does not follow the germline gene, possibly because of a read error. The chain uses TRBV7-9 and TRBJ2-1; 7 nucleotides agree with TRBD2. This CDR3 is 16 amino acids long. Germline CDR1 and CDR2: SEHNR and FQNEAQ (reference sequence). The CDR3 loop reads CASSLGQLAAYNEQFF. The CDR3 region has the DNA TGTGCCAGCAGTTTAGGGCAGCTAGCGGCGTACAATGAGCAGTTCTTC.

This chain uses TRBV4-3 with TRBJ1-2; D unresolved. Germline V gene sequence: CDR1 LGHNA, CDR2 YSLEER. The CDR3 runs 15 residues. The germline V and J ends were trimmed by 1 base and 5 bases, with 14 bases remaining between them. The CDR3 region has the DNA TGCGCCAGCAGCCAAGTTTTGGGGTTTGGATATGGCTACACCTTC. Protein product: CASSQVLGFGYGYTF.

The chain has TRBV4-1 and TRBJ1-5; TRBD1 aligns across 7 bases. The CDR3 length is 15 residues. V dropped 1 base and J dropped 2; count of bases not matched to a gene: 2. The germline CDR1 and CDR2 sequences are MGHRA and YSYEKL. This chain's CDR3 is CASSQGTGRNQPQHF. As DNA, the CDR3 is TGCGCCAGCAGCCAAGGGACAGGTCGCAATCAGCCCCAGCATTTT.

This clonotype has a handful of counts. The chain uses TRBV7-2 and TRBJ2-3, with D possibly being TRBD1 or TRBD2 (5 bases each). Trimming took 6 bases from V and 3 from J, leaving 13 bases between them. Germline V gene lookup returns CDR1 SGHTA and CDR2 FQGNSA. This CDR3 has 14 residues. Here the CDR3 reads CASRPTWGTDTQYF. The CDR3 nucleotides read TGTGCCAGCAGACCCACCTGGGGGACAGATACGCAGTATTTT.

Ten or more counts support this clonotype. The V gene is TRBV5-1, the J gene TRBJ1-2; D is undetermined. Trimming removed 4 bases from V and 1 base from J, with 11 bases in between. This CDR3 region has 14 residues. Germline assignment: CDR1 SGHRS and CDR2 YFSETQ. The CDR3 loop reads CASSPTPVNYGYTF. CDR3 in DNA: TGCGCCAGCAGCCCGACACCTGTTAACTATGGCTACACCTTC.